This T cell receptor (beta chain) was documented in a study of persistence of HIV-infected CD4 T cells. Remarks on this clone: Its target is unknown.

With 0 bases clipped from V and 5 bases from J, the junction kept 7 bases outside the gene matches. This CDR3 has 15 amino acids. Sequencing used immunoSEQ version 4 in survey mode. Some clones are missing from TCRdb's copy, which holds only in-frame ones; the method was immunoSEQ multiplex PCR. The sample lists about 40,000 clones, around 78% seen once, with 11% to 15% in the top ten. The stimulus was an HIV-1 Gag 15-mer peptide pool, approximately 0.93 ug/peptide/mL. Memory cells lacking CD40L and CD69 with high CD45RO were sorted. For at least 4 years, plasma HIV-1 RNA was undetectable (<50 copies/mL).

The receptor was isolated from an adult man with HIV who was CMV-seropositive. V gene TRBV23-1 combines with J gene TRBJ2-7, with 7 bases aligning to TRBD1. TRBV23-1 is an ORF for which the function is uncertain. The source material was CD4+ T cells sorted from PBMCs after approximately 19-hour stimulation, sampled from a patient who received antiretroviral therapy. The CDR3 loop is CASSQSVRGIDEQYF. The DNA of the CDR3 is TGCGCCAGCAGTCAATCGGTCAGGGGGATTGACGAGCAGTACTTC.